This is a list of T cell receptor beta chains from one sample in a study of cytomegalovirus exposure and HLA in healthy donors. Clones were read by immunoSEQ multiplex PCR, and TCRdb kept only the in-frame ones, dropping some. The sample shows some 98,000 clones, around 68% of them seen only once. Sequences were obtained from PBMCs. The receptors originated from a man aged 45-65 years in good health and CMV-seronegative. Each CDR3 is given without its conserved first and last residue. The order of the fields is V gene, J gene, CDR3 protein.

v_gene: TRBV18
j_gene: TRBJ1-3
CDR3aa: ASSPPAGHPSGNTIY

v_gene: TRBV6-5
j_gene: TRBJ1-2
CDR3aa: ASSTWGQGYGYT

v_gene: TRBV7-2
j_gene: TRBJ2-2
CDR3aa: GRRALNTGELF

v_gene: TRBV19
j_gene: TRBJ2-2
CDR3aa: ASSIQRGGSGELF

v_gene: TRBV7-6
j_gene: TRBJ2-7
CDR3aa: ASSLGGTGKEQY

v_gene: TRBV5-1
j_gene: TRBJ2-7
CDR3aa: ATREGRASSYEQY

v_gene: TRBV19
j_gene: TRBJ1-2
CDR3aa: ASSMEGGYGYT

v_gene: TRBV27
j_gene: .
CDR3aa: ASSLEQGLEQY

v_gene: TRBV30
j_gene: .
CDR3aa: AWALGYEQY

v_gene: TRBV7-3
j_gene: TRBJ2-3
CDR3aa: ASSLGLGLNTDTQY

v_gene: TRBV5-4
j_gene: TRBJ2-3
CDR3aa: ASSLSSGDTDTQY

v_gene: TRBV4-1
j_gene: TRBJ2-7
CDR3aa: ASSQDSETYEQY

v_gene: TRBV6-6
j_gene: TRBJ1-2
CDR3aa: ASSSTGNAMGYT

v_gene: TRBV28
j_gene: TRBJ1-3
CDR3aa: ASSPPDRAGNTIY

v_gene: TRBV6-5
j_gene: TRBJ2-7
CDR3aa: ASMIRIDYYEQY

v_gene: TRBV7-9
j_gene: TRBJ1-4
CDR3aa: ASSSIAGRTPTNEKLF

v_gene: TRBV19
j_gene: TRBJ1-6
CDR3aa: ASSIGTAPESLH

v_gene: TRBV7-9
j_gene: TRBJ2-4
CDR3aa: ASSLEVWGLAKNIQY

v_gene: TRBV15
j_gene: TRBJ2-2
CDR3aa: ATSSRFTGELF

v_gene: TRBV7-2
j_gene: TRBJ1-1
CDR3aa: ASSLGTGTGEAF

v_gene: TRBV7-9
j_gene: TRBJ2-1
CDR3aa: ASSLPGGNEQF

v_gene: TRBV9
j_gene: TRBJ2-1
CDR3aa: ASSATGDEQF

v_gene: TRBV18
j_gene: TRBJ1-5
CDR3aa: ASSGDQSNQPQH

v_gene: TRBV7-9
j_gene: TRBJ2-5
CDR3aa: ASSNNVGREETQY

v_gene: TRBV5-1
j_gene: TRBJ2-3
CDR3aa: ASSVGSGAISDTQY

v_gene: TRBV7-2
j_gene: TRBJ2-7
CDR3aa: ASSLAAQGSYEQY

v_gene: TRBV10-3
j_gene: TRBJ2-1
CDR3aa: AISEPGLTGGADNEQF

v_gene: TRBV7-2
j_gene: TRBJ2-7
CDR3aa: ASSFKGPYEQY

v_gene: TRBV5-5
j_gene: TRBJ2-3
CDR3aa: ASSLGLGSDTQY

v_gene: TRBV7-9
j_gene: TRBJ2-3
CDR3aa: ASSFGTSGTRDTQY

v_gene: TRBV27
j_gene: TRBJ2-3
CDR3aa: ASIGLAGTDTQY

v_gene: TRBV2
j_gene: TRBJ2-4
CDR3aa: ASSGRDDIQY

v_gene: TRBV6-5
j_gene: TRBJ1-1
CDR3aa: ASSLQWNTEAF

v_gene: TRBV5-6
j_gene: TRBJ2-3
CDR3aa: ASSLYRTSGLSTDTQY

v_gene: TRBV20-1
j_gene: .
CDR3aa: SILWGYEQY

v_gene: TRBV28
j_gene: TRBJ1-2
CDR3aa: ASSSSGERGDYGYT

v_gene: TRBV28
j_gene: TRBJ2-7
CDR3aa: ASSLQGSSYEQY

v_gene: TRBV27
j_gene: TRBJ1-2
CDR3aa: ASRPSGGIDYGYT

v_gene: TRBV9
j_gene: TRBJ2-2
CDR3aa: ASGVGGTNTGELF